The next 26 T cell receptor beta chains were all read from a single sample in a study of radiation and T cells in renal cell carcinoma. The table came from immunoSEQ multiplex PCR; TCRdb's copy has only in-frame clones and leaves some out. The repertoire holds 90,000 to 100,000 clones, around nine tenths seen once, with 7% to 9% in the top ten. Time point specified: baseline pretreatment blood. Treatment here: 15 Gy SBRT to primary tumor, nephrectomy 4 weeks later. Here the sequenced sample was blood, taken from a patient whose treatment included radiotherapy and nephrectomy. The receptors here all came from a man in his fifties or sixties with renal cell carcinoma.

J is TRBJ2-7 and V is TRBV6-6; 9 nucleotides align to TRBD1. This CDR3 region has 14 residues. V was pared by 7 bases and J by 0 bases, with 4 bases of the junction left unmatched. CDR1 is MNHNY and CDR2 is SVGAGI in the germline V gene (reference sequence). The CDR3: CASIGTGSSYEQYF. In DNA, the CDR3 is TGTGCCAGCATTGGGACAGGGAGCTCCTACGAGCAGTACTTC.

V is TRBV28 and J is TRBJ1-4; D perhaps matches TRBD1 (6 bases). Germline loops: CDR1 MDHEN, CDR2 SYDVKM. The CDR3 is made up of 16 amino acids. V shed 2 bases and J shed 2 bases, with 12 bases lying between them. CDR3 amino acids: CASSLPGAPTNEKLFF. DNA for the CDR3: TGTGCCAGCAGTTTACCAGGGGCCCCGACTAATGAAAAACTGTTTTTT.

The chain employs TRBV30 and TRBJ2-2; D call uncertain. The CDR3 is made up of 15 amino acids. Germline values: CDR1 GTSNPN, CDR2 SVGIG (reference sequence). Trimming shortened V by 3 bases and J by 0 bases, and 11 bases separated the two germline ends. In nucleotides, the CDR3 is TGTGCCTGGAGGAGGAATCTCGCGAACACCGGGGAGCTGTTTTTT. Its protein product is CAWRRNLANTGELFF.

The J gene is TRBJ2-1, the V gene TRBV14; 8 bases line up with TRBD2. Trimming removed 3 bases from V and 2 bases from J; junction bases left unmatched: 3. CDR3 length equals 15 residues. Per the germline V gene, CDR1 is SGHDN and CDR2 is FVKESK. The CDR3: CASSQSSGAYNEQFF. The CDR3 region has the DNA TGTGCCAGCAGCCAGAGTAGCGGGGCCTACAATGAGCAGTTCTTC.

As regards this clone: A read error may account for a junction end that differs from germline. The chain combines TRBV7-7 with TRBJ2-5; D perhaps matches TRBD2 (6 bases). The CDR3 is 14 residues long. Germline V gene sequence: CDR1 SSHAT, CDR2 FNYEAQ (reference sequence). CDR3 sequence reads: CASSLNSGQETQYF. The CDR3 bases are TGTGCTAGCAGCTTAAATAGCGGACAAGAGACCCAGTACTTC.

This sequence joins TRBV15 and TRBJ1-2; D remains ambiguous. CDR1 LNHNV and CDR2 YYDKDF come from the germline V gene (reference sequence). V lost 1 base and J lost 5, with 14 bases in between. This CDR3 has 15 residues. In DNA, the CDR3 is TGTGCCACCAGCAGAGTCAAGGGCACAAAATATGGCTACACCTTC. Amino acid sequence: CATSRVKGTKYGYTF.

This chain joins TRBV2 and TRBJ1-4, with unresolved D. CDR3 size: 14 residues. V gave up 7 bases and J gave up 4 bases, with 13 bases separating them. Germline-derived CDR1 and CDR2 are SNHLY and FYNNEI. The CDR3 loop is CASKSGQSNEKLFF. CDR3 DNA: TGTGCCAGCAAAAGCGGGCAGAGTAATGAAAAACTGTTTTTT.

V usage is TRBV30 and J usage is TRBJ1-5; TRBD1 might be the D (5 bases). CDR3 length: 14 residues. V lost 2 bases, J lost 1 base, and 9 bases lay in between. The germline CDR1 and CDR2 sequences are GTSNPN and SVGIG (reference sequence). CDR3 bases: TGTGCCTGGAGTCGCAGGGAAAGCAATCAGCCCCAGCATTTT. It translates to CAWSRRESNQPQHF.

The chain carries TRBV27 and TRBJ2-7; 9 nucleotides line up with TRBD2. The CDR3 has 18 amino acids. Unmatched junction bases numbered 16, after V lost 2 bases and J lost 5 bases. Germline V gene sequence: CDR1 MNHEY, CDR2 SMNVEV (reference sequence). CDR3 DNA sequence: TGTGCCAGCAGTTTAGGGACTCCCTGGGGCGGGAGGGTGAACGAGCAGTACTTC. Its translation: CASSLGTPWGGRVNEQYF.

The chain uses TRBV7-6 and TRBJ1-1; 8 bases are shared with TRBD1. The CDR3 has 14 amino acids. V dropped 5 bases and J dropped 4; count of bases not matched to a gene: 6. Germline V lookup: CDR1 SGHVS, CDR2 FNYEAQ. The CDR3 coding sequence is TGTGCCAGCAGCGGAACCACAGGGGGCACTGAAGCTTTCTTT. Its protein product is CASSGTTGGTEAFF.

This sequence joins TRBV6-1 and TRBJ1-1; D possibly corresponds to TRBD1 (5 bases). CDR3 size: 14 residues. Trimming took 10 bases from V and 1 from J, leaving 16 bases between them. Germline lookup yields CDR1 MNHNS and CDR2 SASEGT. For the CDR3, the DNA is TGTGCCACCCATCTTTTCGGGGCGAACACTGAAGCTTTCTTT. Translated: CATHLFGANTEAFF.

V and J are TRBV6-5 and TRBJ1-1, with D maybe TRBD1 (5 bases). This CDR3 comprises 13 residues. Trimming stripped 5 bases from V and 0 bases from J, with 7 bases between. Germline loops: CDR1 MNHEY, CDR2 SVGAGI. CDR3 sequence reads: CASSQGVNTEAFF. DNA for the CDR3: TGTGCCAGCAGTCAGGGTGTGAACACTGAAGCTTTCTTT.

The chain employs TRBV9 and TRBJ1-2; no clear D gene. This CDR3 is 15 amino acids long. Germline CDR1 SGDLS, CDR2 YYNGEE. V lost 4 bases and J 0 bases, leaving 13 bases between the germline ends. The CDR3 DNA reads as TGTGCCAGCAGCATCCATTGGACCGCTAACTATGGCTACACCTTC. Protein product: CASSIHWTANYGYTF.

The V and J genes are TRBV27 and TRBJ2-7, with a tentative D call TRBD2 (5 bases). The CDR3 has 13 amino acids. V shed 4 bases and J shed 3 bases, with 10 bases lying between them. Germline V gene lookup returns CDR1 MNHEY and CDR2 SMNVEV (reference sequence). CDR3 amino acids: CASSWSRGYEQYF. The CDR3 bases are TGTGCCAGCAGTTGGTCCCGGGGCTACGAGCAGTACTTC.

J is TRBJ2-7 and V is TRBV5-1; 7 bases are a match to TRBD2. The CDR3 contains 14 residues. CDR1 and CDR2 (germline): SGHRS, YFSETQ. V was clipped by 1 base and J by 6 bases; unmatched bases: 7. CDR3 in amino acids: CASSLSGLVGEQYF. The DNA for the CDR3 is TGCGCCAGCAGCTTGTCCGGACTAGTTGGCGAGCAGTACTTC.

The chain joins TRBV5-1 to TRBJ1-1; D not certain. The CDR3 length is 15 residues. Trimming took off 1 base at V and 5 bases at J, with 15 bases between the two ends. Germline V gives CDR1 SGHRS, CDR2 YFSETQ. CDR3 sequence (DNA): TGCGCCAGCAGCTTGCAAATCCAAAGCGGGACTGAAGCTTTCTTT. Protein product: CASSLQIQSGTEAFF.

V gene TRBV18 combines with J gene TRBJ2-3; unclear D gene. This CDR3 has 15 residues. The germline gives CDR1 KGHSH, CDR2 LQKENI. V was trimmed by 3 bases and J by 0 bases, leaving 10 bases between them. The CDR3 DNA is TGTGCCAGCTCACCTCGGACGGACAGCACAGATACGCAGTATTTT. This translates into CASSPRTDSTDTQYF.

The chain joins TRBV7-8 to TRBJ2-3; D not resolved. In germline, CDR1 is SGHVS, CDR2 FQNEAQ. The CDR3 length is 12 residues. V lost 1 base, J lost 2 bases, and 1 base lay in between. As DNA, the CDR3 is TGTGCCAGCAGCTTAGACACAGATACGCAGTATTTT. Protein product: CASSLDTDTQYF.

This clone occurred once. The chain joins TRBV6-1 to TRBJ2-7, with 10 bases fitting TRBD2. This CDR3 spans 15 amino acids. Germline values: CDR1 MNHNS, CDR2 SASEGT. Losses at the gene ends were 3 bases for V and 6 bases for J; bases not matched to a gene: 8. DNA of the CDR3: TGTGCCAGCAGTGATGGAAGCGGGGGGGCGGGCGAGCAGTACTTC. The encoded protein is CASSDGSGGAGEQYF.

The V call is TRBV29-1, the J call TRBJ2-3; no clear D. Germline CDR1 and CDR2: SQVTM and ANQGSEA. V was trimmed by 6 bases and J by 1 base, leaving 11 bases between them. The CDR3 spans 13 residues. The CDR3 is CSVTGECTDTQYF. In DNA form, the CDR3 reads TGCAGCGTGACCGGAGAATGCACAGATACGCAGTATTTT.

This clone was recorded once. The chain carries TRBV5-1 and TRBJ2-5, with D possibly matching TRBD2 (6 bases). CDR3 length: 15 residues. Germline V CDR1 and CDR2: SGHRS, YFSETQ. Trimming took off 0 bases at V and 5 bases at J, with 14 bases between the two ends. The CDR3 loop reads CASSLEGFGGETQYF. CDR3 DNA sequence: TGCGCCAGCAGCTTGGAGGGTTTCGGAGGGGAGACCCAGTACTTC.

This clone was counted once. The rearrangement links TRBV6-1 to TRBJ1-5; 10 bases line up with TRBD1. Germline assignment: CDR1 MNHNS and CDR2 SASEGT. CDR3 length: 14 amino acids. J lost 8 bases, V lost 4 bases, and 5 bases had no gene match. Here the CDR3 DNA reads TGTGCCAGCAGTGCACCCGGGACAGGGGAGCCCCAGCATTTT. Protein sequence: CASSAPGTGEPQHF.

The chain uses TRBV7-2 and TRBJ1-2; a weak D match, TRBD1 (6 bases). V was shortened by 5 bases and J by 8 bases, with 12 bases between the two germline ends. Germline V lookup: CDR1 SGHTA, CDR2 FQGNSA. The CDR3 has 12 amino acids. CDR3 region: CASSPGTFGYTF. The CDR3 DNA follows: TGTGCCAGCAGCCCTGGGACATTCGGCTACACCTTC.

DNA of the CDR3: TGTGCCAGCAGCTTGCTCTATGAGCAGTTCTTC. Translated, it gives CASSLLYEQFF. The chain links TRBV5-4 to TRBJ2-1, with D unresolved. CDR1 and CDR2 (germline): SGHNT, YYREEE (reference sequence). The CDR3 is 11 amino acids. Trimming cost V 1 base and J 8 bases, with 4 bases left between them.

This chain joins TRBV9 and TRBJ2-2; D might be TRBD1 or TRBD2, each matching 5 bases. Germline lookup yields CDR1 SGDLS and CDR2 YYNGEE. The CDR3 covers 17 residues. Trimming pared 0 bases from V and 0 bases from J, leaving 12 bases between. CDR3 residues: CASSVGIGTTNTGELFF. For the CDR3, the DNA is TGTGCCAGCAGCGTAGGGATCGGGACGACGAACACCGGGGAGCTGTTTTTT.

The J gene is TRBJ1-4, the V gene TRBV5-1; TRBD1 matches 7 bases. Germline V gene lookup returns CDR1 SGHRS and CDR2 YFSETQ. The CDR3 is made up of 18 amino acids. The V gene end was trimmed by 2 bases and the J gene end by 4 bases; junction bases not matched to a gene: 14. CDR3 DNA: TGCGCCAGCAGCTTCCGGCCTATCGGACAGGCACATAATGAAAAACTGTTTTTT. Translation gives CASSFRPIGQAHNEKLFF.